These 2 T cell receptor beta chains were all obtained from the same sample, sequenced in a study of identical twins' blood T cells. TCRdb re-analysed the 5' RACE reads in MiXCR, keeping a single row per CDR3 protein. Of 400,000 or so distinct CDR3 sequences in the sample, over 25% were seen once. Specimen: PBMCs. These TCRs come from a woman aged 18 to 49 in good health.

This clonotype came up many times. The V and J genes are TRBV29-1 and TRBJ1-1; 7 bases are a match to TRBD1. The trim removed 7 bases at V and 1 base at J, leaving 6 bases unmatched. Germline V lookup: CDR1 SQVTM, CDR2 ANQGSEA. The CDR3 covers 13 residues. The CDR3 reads CSAAGQTNTEAFF. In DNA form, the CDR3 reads TGCAGCGCAGCGGGACAGACGAACACTGAAGCTTTCTTT. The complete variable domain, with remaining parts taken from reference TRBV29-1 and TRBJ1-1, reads SAVISQKPSRDICQRGTSLTIQCQVDSQVTMMFWYRQQPGQSLTLIATANQGSEATYESGFVIDKFPISRPNLTFSTLTVSNMSPEDSSIYLCSAAGQTNTEAFFGQGTRLTVV.

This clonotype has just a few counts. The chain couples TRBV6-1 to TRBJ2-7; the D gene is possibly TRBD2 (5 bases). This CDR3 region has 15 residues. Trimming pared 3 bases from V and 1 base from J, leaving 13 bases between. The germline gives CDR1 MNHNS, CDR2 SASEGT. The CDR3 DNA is TGTGCCAGCAGTGAGGGCCCGGGAACGTCCTACGAGCAGTACTTC. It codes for CASSEGPGTSYEQYF.